These T cell receptor beta chains were read from a single sample in a study of shared clonotypes between healthy human individuals. The assay was immunoSEQ multiplex PCR, and TCRdb's table has in-frame clones only and misses some. The sample has approximately 400,000 clones, approximately 96% seen once; the top ten hold approximately 0.3%. Sequenced sample: memory CD8+ T cells sorted from blood. These TCRs come from a man younger than 40 in good health. The CDR3 runs from the conserved cysteine through the conserved F or W. The size field is filled for only some rows; it gives once, few, many or a size class.

CDR3aa: CASRATSVYEQYF
v_gene: TRBV2
abundance: NA
j_gene: TRBJ2-7

CDR3aa: CASSLSEWGMNTEAFF
v_gene: TRBV27
abundance: NA
j_gene: TRBJ1-1

CDR3aa: CASSYTRYTGPSTDTQYF
v_gene: TRBV28
abundance: NA
j_gene: TRBJ2-3

CDR3aa: CATSRARGGNEKLFF
v_gene: TRBV15
abundance: NA
j_gene: TRBJ1-4

CDR3aa: CASYDGFQETQYF
v_gene: TRBV6-5
abundance: NA
j_gene: TRBJ2-5

CDR3aa: CASRVPRGRPGELFF
v_gene: TRBV28
abundance: NA
j_gene: TRBJ2-2

CDR3aa: CSARGIVEQFF
v_gene: TRBV20-1
abundance: NA
j_gene: TRBJ2-1

CDR3aa: CASRLAGGYEQYF
v_gene: TRBV25-1
abundance: NA
j_gene: TRBJ2-7

CDR3aa: CASSPHRGPNTEAFF
v_gene: TRBV27
abundance: NA
j_gene: TRBJ1-1

CDR3aa: CASSLARTGGYEQYF
v_gene: TRBV5-4
abundance: NA
j_gene: TRBJ2-7

CDR3aa: CASSRTGISSYEQYF
v_gene: TRBV5-1
abundance: NA
j_gene: TRBJ2-7

CDR3aa: CASSELRTQYF
v_gene: TRBV2
abundance: NA
j_gene: TRBJ2-5

CDR3aa: CASRLAGSDTQYF
v_gene: TRBV10-2
abundance: NA
j_gene: TRBJ2-3

CDR3aa: CASSPGTGGYEQYF
v_gene: TRBV28
abundance: NA
j_gene: TRBJ2-7

CDR3aa: CASSPQQGTSGRAAYNEQFF
v_gene: TRBV19
abundance: NA
j_gene: TRBJ2-1

CDR3aa: CASSLESETQYF
v_gene: TRBV5-1
abundance: NA
j_gene: TRBJ2-5

CDR3aa: CASSIGGGTDTQYF
v_gene: TRBV11-3
abundance: NA
j_gene: TRBJ2-3

CDR3aa: CASSLWGDRSNQPQHF
v_gene: TRBV28
abundance: NA
j_gene: TRBJ1-5

CDR3aa: CASTPTPGADTQYF
v_gene: TRBV5-1
abundance: NA
j_gene: TRBJ2-3

CDR3aa: CASSQDGGVNEQFF
v_gene: TRBV4-1
abundance: NA
j_gene: TRBJ2-1

CDR3aa: CASRLAGADTQYF
v_gene: TRBV19
abundance: NA
j_gene: TRBJ2-3

CDR3aa: CAISGYGASGGILQYF
v_gene: TRBV10-3
abundance: NA
j_gene: TRBJ2-7

CDR3aa: CASSPAGTGPYEQYF
v_gene: TRBV7-2
abundance: NA
j_gene: TRBJ2-7

CDR3aa: CASSLAGLDYSEQYF
v_gene: TRBV5-4
abundance: once
j_gene: TRBJ2-7

CDR3aa: CASSLNSGRSYEQYF
v_gene: TRBV6-5
abundance: NA
j_gene: TRBJ2-7

CDR3aa: CASSVGSYEQYF
v_gene: TRBV9
abundance: NA
j_gene: TRBJ2-7

CDR3aa: CASSFGGPNQPQHF
v_gene: TRBV27
abundance: NA
j_gene: TRBJ1-5

CDR3aa: CATSRDLQGAGELFF
v_gene: TRBV15
abundance: NA
j_gene: TRBJ2-2

CDR3aa: CASSLRTVPYEQYF
v_gene: TRBV27
abundance: NA
j_gene: TRBJ2-7

CDR3aa: CASLQGRVGRNTEAFF
v_gene: TRBV7-8
abundance: NA
j_gene: TRBJ1-1

CDR3aa: CATRDRNEQYF
v_gene: TRBV2
abundance: NA
j_gene: TRBJ2-7

CDR3aa: CASSYSFGGYGYTF
v_gene: TRBV6-5
abundance: NA
j_gene: TRBJ1-2

CDR3aa: CASRAATGGRETQYF
v_gene: TRBV6-1
abundance: NA
j_gene: TRBJ2-5

CDR3aa: CASGRNEQFF
v_gene: TRBV6-1
abundance: NA
j_gene: TRBJ2-1

CDR3aa: CASSLGVGLSGANVLTF
v_gene: TRBV5-8
abundance: NA
j_gene: TRBJ2-6

CDR3aa: CASSKGHPGLLSGNTIYF
v_gene: TRBV13
abundance: NA
j_gene: TRBJ1-3